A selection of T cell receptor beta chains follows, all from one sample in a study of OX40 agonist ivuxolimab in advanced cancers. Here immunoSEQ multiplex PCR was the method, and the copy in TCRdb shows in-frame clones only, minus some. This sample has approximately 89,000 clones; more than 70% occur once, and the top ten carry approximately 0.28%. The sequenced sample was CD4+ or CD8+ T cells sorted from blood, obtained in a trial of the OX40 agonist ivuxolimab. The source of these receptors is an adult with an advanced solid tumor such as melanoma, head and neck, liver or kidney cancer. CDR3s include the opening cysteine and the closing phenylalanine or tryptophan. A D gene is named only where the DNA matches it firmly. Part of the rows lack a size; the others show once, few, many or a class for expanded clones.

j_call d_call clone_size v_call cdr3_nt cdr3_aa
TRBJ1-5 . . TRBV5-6 TGTGCCAGCAGCTTGTGGGTAGAGACCTTCAATCAGCCCCAGCATTTT CASSLWVETFNQPQHF
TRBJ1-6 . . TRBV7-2 TGTGCCAGCAGCTTTCGGGGGACTTTTAATTCACCCCTCCACTTT CASSFRGTFNSPLHF
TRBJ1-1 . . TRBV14 TGTGCCAGCAGCCCGCTCGGGGTCCCGAACACTGAAGCTTTCTTT CASSPLGVPNTEAFF
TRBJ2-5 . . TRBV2 TGTGCCAGCAGCCAGGGACGGGAGACCCAGTACTTC CASSQGRETQYF
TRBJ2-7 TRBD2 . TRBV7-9 TGTGCCAGCAGCCCCGGGAGGATCAACGAGCAGTACTTC CASSPGRINEQYF
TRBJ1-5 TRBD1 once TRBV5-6 TGTGCCAGCAGCTTGGTAGGGGACAGATTGAGTAGCAATCAGCCCCAGCATTTT CASSLVGDRLSSNQPQHF
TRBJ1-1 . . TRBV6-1 TGTGCCAGCAGTCGGACTGTGAACACTGAAGCTTTCTTT CASSRTVNTEAFF
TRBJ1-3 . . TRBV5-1 TGCGCCAGCAGCGCGAACCCCGGGACATCCGGAAACACCATATATTTT CASSANPGTSGNTIYF
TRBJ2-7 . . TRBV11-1 TGTGCCAGCAGCTCTGGGGGGCGCGGATCCTACGAGCAGTACTTC CASSSGGRGSYEQYF
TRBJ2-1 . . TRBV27 TGTGCCAGCAGTTTATCGGTACTCGGGGGTCTCGGGAATGAGCAGTTCTTC CASSLSVLGGLGNEQFF
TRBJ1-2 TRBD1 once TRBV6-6 TGTGCCAGCAGTTATGGAGGGACAGCGACCTTC CASSYGGTATF
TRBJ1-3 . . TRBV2 TGTGCCAGCAGCGGCGACAGGTCCGGAAACACCATATATTTT CASSGDRSGNTIYF
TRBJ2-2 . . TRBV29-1 TGCAGCGTTGAATTGGGCCAGGGCCCCCGGGGAGCTGTTTTT CSVELGQGPRGAVF
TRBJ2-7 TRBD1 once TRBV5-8 TGTGCCAGCAGCTACGGGACAGATAAGCAGTACTTC CASSYGTDKQYF